Sequencing of this T cell receptor (beta chain) was carried out in a study of T cells after yellow fever vaccination. Study-wide points: Though weaker, the secondary response peaked faster, on day 5 versus 15. The booster saw the reappearance of most primary-vaccination clones (roughly 96% CD4, almost 90% CD8).

TCRdb reanalysed the 5' RACE reads using MiXCR and keeps one entry per CDR3 protein. The table records 300,000 to 350,000 distinct CDR3 sequences, 8% to 9.5% of them present only once. Ten or more counts support this clonotype. Its antigen is undetermined. CDR3 length: 13 amino acids. Trimming cost V 7 bases and J 5 bases, with 14 bases left between them. The V gene's germline CDR1 is MNHEY and CDR2 SVGAGI. This specimen consisted of PBMCs, obtained roughly seven weeks after the first yellow fever vaccination. This sequence originates from a young man who received the YFV17D yellow fever vaccine. This chain links TRBV6-5 with TRBJ2-5; D is uncertain. CDR3 loop: CASKSNNLETQYF. CDR3 nucleotides: TGTGCCAGCAAAAGCAACAACCTGGAGACCCAGTACTTC.